The entry that follows covers one T cell receptor (beta chain) sequence. The germline V gene has CDR1 LGHDT and CDR2 YNNKEL (reference sequence). V was trimmed by 5 bases and J by 0 bases, leaving 11 bases between them. The CDR3 contains 15 residues. The repertoire was sequenced with immunoSEQ multiplex PCR; TCRdb's copy has only in-frame clones and lacks some. Seen here are around 150,000 clones, around four fifths observed once, and the top ten hold around 2.2%. This sample was included in a study of blood T cell repertoires in COVID-19. Study at large: Collection of acute and convalescent COVID-19 samples took place in the United States, Italy and Spain.

This chain uses TRBV3-1 (or the pseudogene TRBV3-2) with TRBJ1-3; D may be TRBD1 (6 bases). Sequencing was done on a sample of peripheral blood. This sequence originates from a man in his 70s with acute or convalescent COVID-19. In nucleotides, the CDR3 is TGTGCCAGCAGCTGGGACATTTACTCTGGAAACACCATATATTTT. The encoded protein is CASSWDIYSGNTIYF.